This TCR beta chain came from a study of blood T cell repertoires in COVID-19. The CDR3 sequence is 12 residues long. Trimming at V came to 9 bases and at J to 8 bases, leaving 6 bases not matched to a gene. Germline values: CDR1 LNHDA, CDR2 SQIVND (reference sequence). As handled by the study authors: From reference gene primer amplification, estimates of nucleated cell counts were derived. Libraries were prepared by immunoSEQ multiplex PCR; TCRdb keeps only in-frame clonotypes and omits some of them. V and J calls and clone size are those listed in that table; D and trimming were worked out from the DNA. The data contain 150,000 to 200,000 clones, 88% of them singletons.

The receptor was isolated from a man aged 35 to 55 with active or convalescent COVID-19. The sequenced sample consisted of peripheral blood. The rearrangement joins TRBV19 to TRBJ1-5, with TRBD1 matching over 8 bases. DNA of the CDR3: TGTGCCAGCGGACAGGGTTTAAAGCCCCAGCATTTT. Its protein is CASGQGLKPQHF.